A selection of T cell receptor beta chains follows, all from one sample in a study of T cell changes during pregnancy in multiple sclerosis. Generated by immunoSEQ multiplex PCR, the TCRdb table keeps only in-frame clones and is missing some. Seen here are about 85,000 clones, 80% to 95% observed once, and the top ten hold 2.5% to 3%. Source: peripheral blood, taken in the first trimester of pregnancy. The receptor source for this set is a female donor with multiple sclerosis, enrolled in a pregnancy study. CDR3s include the opening cysteine and the closing phenylalanine or tryptophan. Each record gives: D gene, V gene, J gene, clone size, CDR3 protein, CDR3 DNA. D genes are given only for firm matches. Clone size is not always given. Where it is, it says once, few, many or a class for expanded clones.

>TRBD2|TRBV4-1|TRBJ2-1|few
CASSQGIAGGRSEQFF
TGCGCCAGCAGCCAAGGTATAGCGGGAGGTCGGAGTGAGCAGTTCTTC
>NA|TRBV14|TRBJ2-5|NA
CASSQGWGPSETQYF
TGTGCCAGCAGCCAAGGATGGGGCCCCTCGGAGACCCAGTACTTC
>TRBD1|TRBV19|TRBJ1-1|once
CASSIGAGGANTEAFF
TGTGCCAGTAGTATAGGTGCAGGGGGCGCGAACACTGAAGCTTTCTTT
>TRBD1|TRBV6-1|TRBJ1-5|NA
CASRTSGQVNQPQHF
TGTGCCAGCAGGACCTCGGGACAGGTAAATCAGCCCCAGCATTTT
>TRBD1|TRBV7-2|TRBJ2-1|NA
CASSGQVKNEQFF
TGTGCCAGCAGCGGACAGGTTAAAAATGAGCAGTTCTTC
>NA|TRBV5-1|TRBJ2-7|NA
CASSLDGGVPYEQYF
TGCGCCAGCAGCTTGGACGGGGGAGTACCCTACGAGCAGTACTTC
>TRBD1|TRBV5-1|TRBJ2-7|NA
CASRGTATYEQYF
TGCGCCAGCAGGGGGACAGCCACCTACGAGCAGTACTTC
>TRBD2|TRBV7-9|TRBJ2-1|NA
CASSETSGGYEQFF
TGTGCCAGCAGCGAGACTAGCGGGGGTTATGAGCAGTTCTTC
>TRBD1|TRBV9|TRBJ1-2|NA
CASRVDTTGRYGYTF
TGTGCCAGCAGGGTAGATACGACAGGGCGGTATGGCTACACCTTC
>TRBD2|TRBV18|TRBJ2-1|NA
CASSPPGLASEQFF
TGTGCCAGCTCACCACCGGGACTAGCGTCTGAGCAGTTCTTC
>TRBD1|TRBV7-3|TRBJ1-1|NA
CASSLGTGDEAFF
TGTGCCAGCAGCTTAGGGACAGGGGATGAAGCTTTCTTT
>NA|TRBV2|TRBJ2-5|once
CASTGGTGQETQYF
TGTGCCAGCACCGGGGGGACAGGCCAAGAGACCCAGTACTTC
>NA|TRBV7-9|TRBJ2-1|NA
CASSHLDEQFF
TGTGCCAGCAGCCATCTAGATGAGCAGTTCTTC
>TRBD1|TRBV28|TRBJ1-3|NA
CASSGQGGVDTIYF
TGTGCCAGCAGTGGACAGGGGGGCGTGGACACCATATATTTT
>NA|TRBV21-1|TRBJ1-1|few
CASSKVTKRNTEAFF
TGTGCCAGCAGCAAAGTGACTAAGAGGAACACTGAAGCTTTCTTT
>NA|TRBV2|TRBJ2-7|NA
CASSEGTAPYEQYF
TGTGCCAGCAGTGAAGGGACAGCGCCTTACGAGCAGTACTTC
>TRBD1|TRBV20-1|TRBJ1-2|once
CSAKYRGGYTF
TGCAGTGCTAAATACAGGGGTGGCTACACCTTC
>TRBD1|TRBV19|TRBJ2-6|NA
CASSGQGSGANVLTF
TGTGCCAGTAGCGGACAGGGTTCTGGGGCCAACGTCCTGACTTTC
>TRBD2|TRBV10-1|TRBJ2-7|NA
CASSEPASGYEQYF
TGCGCCAGCAGTGAGCCGGCTAGCGGGTACGAGCAGTACTTC
>TRBD2|TRBV4-2|TRBJ2-1|NA
CASSQGLAGWEQFF
TGTGCCAGCAGCCAAGGACTAGCGGGATGGGAGCAGTTCTTC
>TRBD2|TRBV9|TRBJ2-7|NA
CASSASLADYEQYF
TGTGCCAGCAGCGCCTCCCTAGCGGACTACGAGCAGTACTTC
>TRBD1|TRBV7-8|TRBJ2-3|NA
CASSLGQGRGTQYF
TGTGCCAGCAGCCTTGGACAGGGGCGGGGTACGCAGTATTTT
>TRBD2|TRBV28|TRBJ2-7|NA
CASSLPTSGGSYEQYF
TGTGCCAGCAGTTTGCCGACTAGCGGGGGATCCTACGAGCAGTACTTC
>NA|TRBV20-1|TRBJ2-3|NA
CSARTGDTQYF
TGCAGTGCTCGAACGGGGGATACGCAGTATTTT
>TRBD2|TRBV18|TRBJ2-7|NA
CASLASGGFIRGPYEQYF
TGTGCCAGCCTTGCTAGCGGGGGATTCATACGAGGACCCTACGAGCAGTACTTC
>TRBD1|TRBV11-1|TRBJ2-1|NA
CASSFLDRDYNEQFF
TGTGCCAGCAGCTTTTTGGACAGGGATTACAATGAGCAGTTCTTC
>TRBD1|TRBV27|TRBJ2-7|NA
CASSPEAGGWHEQYF
TGTGCCAGCAGCCCCGAGGCAGGGGGCTGGCACGAGCAGTACTTC
>TRBD1|TRBV7-3|TRBJ2-5|NA
CASSWTGRGQETQYF
TGTGCCAGCAGCTGGACAGGTCGCGGGCAAGAGACCCAGTACTTC
>NA|TRBV4-1|TRBJ1-4|NA
CASSQGGLQQHGGIREKLFF
TGCGCCAGCAGCCAAGGAGGCTTACAGCAACACGGGGGTATTAGGGAAAAACTGTTTTTT
>TRBD1|TRBV6-5|TRBJ1-2|few
CASSWDSNYGYTF
TGTGCCAGCAGTTGGGACAGCAACTATGGCTACACCTTC
>TRBD1|TRBV6-1|TRBJ1-2|medium-sized
CASSEADGTGGYGYTF
TGTGCCAGCAGTGAAGCGGATGGGACAGGGGGCTATGGCTACACCTTC
>TRBD1|TRBV7-6|TRBJ2-7|NA
CASADRNSYEQYF
TGTGCCAGCGCGGACAGGAACTCCTACGAGCAGTACTTC
>NA|TRBV4-3|TRBJ2-7|NA
CASSPWAPSYEQYF
TGCGCCAGCAGCCCTTGGGCCCCCTCCTACGAGCAGTACTTC
>TRBD1|TRBV19|TRBJ2-7|once
CASSSRRRQGAYEQYF
TGTGCCAGTAGCTCCAGACGTCGACAGGGGGCGTACGAGCAGTACTTC
>NA|TRBV4-2|TRBJ2-1|NA
CASSQDWIGLAVGGLVPNEQFF
TGTGCCAGCAGCCAAGATTGGATTGGGCTAGCTGTAGGTGGGCTAGTCCCCAATGAGCAGTTCTTC